These 17 T cell receptor beta chains originate from one sample sequenced in a study of blood T cell repertoires in COVID-19. TCRdb's table, derived via immunoSEQ multiplex PCR, lists solely in-frame clones and lacks some. There are 95,000 to 150,000 clones in the sample; roughly four fifths occur only once, and about 4.2% lies in the top ten. Material for sequencing was peripheral blood. The receptors were sampled from an older woman with acute or convalescent COVID-19.

The gene calls are TRBV5-5 and TRBJ2-5; 11 nucleotides line up with TRBD2. The CDR3 covers 17 residues. The germline V gene has CDR1 SGHKS and CDR2 YYEKEE (reference sequence). V lost 4 bases to trimming and J lost 2 bases; unmatched junction nucleotides: 10. The CDR3 DNA is TGTGCCAGCAGCCCGCCTTTACTAGCGGGAGAACAAGAGACCCAGTACTTC. It translates to CASSPPLLAGEQETQYF.

The chain has TRBV7-8 and TRBJ2-2, with D uncertain. Germline V gene lookup returns CDR1 SGHVS and CDR2 FQNEAQ. This CDR3 has 15 residues. V lost 5 bases and J lost 2, with 12 bases in between. CDR3 protein: CASSRPSVNTGELFF. CDR3 coding DNA: TGTGCCAGCAGCAGACCTAGTGTTAACACCGGGGAGCTGTTTTTT.

The rearrangement uses TRBV5-4 and TRBJ2-5; possible D gene TRBD2, 6 bases. V was cut by 4 bases and J by 5 bases, with 12 bases left in between. This CDR3 region has 13 residues. Germline V gene data show CDR1 as SGHNT and CDR2 as YYREEE (reference sequence). The CDR3 DNA reads as TGTGCCAGCAGCCCACGGGGGAGGGAGACCCAGTACTTC. This codes for CASSPRGRETQYF.

The chain links TRBV7-3 to TRBJ1-3; D unclear. Trimming cost V 5 bases and J 2 bases, with 13 bases left between them. Per germline, CDR1 SGHTA and CDR2 FQGTGA. This CDR3 has 15 residues. In DNA form, the CDR3 reads TGTGCCAGCAGCCCGACAACTCCGCCTGGAAACACCATATATTTT. Protein sequence: CASSPTTPPGNTIYF.

The rearrangement links TRBV7-2 to TRBJ2-2, with 11 positions matching TRBD1. The trim removed 1 base at V and 6 bases at J, leaving 7 bases unmatched. The V gene's germline CDR1 is SGHTA and CDR2 FQGNSA. The CDR3 extends over 17 amino acids. The CDR3 loop is CASSLEGQGVGAGELFF. In DNA form, the CDR3 reads TGTGCCAGCAGCTTAGAGGGACAGGGGGTTGGGGCCGGGGAGCTGTTTTTT.

The gene calls are TRBV29-1 and TRBJ2-1, with a possible D match to TRBD1 (6 bases). CDR1 and CDR2 from the germline V gene are SQVTM and ANQGSEA. V gave up 4 bases and J gave up 2 bases, with 12 bases separating them. This CDR3 contains 14 residues. The CDR3 region has the DNA TGCAGCGTTGGTTGGGACATGCCCTACAATGAGCAGTTCTTC. Translating it yields CSVGWDMPYNEQFF.

This clone was seen only a few times. The V call is TRBV5-6, the J call TRBJ1-2, with D perhaps matching TRBD1 (6 bases). Germline V gives CDR1 SGHDT, CDR2 YYEEEE. The length of the CDR3 is 16 residues. V lost 0 bases, J lost 7 bases, and 19 bases lay in between. CDR3 sequence reads: CASSLARGGEFGGYTF. In DNA, the CDR3 is TGTGCCAGCAGCTTGGCCCGAGGGGGGGAGTTCGGTGGCTACACCTTC.

The chain carries TRBV19 and TRBJ1-5; 10 bases fit TRBD1. V trimming: 4 bases; J trimming: 1 base; junction bases outside the gene matches: 7. This CDR3 region has 17 residues. Germline CDR1 LNHDA, CDR2 SQIVND (reference sequence). Written as DNA, the CDR3 is TGTGCCAGTAGTACCGGGGACAGGGGCGGCAGCAATCAGCCCCAGCATTTT. Protein product: CASSTGDRGGSNQPQHF. Full variable domain (outside the CDR3, taken from reference TRBV19 and TRBJ1-5): DGGITQSPKYLFRKEGQNVTLSCEQNLNHDAMYWYRQDPGQGLRLIYYSQIVNDFQKGDIAEGYSVSREKKESFPLTVTSAQKNPTAFYLCASSTGDRGGSNQPQHFGDGTRLSIL.

This chain connects TRBV11-3 to TRBJ2-5, with D maybe TRBD1 (6 bases). The CDR3 sequence is 15 residues long. The V end was cut by 5 bases, the J end by 1 base, with 14 bases between. Germline V gene data show CDR1 as SGHNT and CDR2 as YENEEA. CDR3 nucleotides: TGTGCCAGCAGCATCTACAGGGAGACCCAAGAGACCCAGTACTTC. This gives the protein CASSIYRETQETQYF.

On this clone itself: Other nucleotide sequences from this sample produce the same CDR3. The rearrangement joins TRBV7-2 to TRBJ1-1; a possible D gene is TRBD1 (5 bases). The CDR3 has 14 residues. V lost 3 bases and J lost 1, with 9 bases in between. The germline CDR1 and CDR2 sequences are SGHTA and FQGNSA. CDR3 in DNA: TGTGCCAGCAGCTTGTTGCAGGGGAACACTGAAGCTTTCTTT. Residues: CASSLLQGNTEAFF.

The chain links TRBV19 to TRBJ1-1, with TRBD1 identical over 9 bases. The CDR3 spans 15 residues. V trimming: 5 bases; J trimming: 5 bases; junction bases outside the gene matches: 9. Germline V gene sequence: CDR1 LNHDA, CDR2 SQIVND (reference sequence). CDR3 DNA: TGTGCCAGTAGTTCTCCGGACAGGGGAGTTACTGAAGCTTTCTTT. Its translation is CASSSPDRGVTEAFF.

The V call is TRBV7-2, the J call TRBJ1-2; 7 nucleotides line up with TRBD1. After removal of 4 bases from V and 8 bases from J, the junction contained 13 bases not matched to a gene. Per germline, CDR1 SGHTA and CDR2 FQGNSA. The CDR3 runs to 15 residues. This chain's CDR3 is CASSSTPVGGGGYTF. The DNA of the CDR3 is TGTGCCAGCAGCTCTACGCCTGTAGGGGGCGGAGGCTACACCTTC.

This rearrangement joins TRBV7-9 to TRBJ1-2, with D perhaps matching TRBD1 (5 bases). This CDR3 comprises 14 residues. Trimming removed 1 base at V and 12 bases at J, with 18 bases between. Germline loops: CDR1 SEHNR, CDR2 FQNEAQ (reference sequence). The CDR3 sequence: CASSLVLTERGNTF. Here the CDR3 DNA reads TGTGCCAGCAGCTTAGTCCTTACCGAACGGGGGAACACCTTC. Variable domain in full (rest from reference TRBV7-9 and TRBJ1-2): DTGVSQNPRHKITKRGQNVTFRCDPISEHNRLYWYRQTLGQGPEFLTYFQNEAQLEKSRLLSDRFSAERPKGSFSTLEIQRTEQGDSAMYLCASSLVLTERGNTFGSGTRLTVV.

This rearrangement joins TRBV9 to TRBJ2-5; 8 bases fit TRBD1. The J segment lost 2 bases and the V segment lost 0 bases, leaving 3 bases of the junction unmatched. CDR1 is SGDLS and CDR2 is YYNGEE in the germline V gene. The CDR3 contains 15 residues. CDR3 DNA: TGTGCCAGCAGCGTAGGGACAGGGATACAAGAGACCCAGTACTTC. Amino acids: CASSVGTGIQETQYF.

This chain joins TRBV4-1 and TRBJ1-2; a possible D gene is TRBD1 (6 bases). The CDR3 consists of 14 residues. CDR1 is MGHRA and CDR2 is YSYEKL in the germline V gene. V dropped 3 bases and J dropped 9 bases, with 17 bases sitting between them. CDR3 amino acids: CASSHLAPTGRYTF. In DNA, the CDR3 is TGCGCCAGCAGCCACCTTGCCCCCACAGGGCGCTACACCTTC.

Of note for this clone: The same CDR3 arises from other DNA sequences in this sample as well. This rearrangement joins TRBV5-1 to TRBJ2-5, with 7 bases identical to TRBD2. This CDR3 is built from 13 residues. V shed 0 bases, J shed 5 bases, and the junction held 1 base outside the gene matches. CDR1 and CDR2 (germline): SGHRS, YFSETQ. The CDR3 loop reads CASSLAGGETQYF. The CDR3 DNA reads TGCGCCAGCAGCTTGGCCGGGGGGGAGACCCAGTACTTC. Full variable domain (missing parts from reference TRBV5-1 and TRBJ2-5): KAGVTQTPRYLIKTRGQQVTLSCSPISGHRSVSWYQQTPGQGLQFLFEYFSETQRNKGNFPGRFSGRQFSNSRSEMNVSTLELGDSALYLCASSLAGGETQYFGPGTRLLVL.

The CDR3 sequence is CASSRTGATGGYTF. The CDR3 DNA reads as TGTGCCAGCAGCCGGACAGGGGCGACAGGGGGCTACACCTTC. The rearrangement joins TRBV7-2 to TRBJ1-2, with 9 bases aligning to TRBD1. The CDR3 consists of 14 residues. V lost 5 bases, J lost 8 bases, and 9 bases stayed unmatched. CDR1 and CDR2 (germline): SGHTA, FQGNSA.